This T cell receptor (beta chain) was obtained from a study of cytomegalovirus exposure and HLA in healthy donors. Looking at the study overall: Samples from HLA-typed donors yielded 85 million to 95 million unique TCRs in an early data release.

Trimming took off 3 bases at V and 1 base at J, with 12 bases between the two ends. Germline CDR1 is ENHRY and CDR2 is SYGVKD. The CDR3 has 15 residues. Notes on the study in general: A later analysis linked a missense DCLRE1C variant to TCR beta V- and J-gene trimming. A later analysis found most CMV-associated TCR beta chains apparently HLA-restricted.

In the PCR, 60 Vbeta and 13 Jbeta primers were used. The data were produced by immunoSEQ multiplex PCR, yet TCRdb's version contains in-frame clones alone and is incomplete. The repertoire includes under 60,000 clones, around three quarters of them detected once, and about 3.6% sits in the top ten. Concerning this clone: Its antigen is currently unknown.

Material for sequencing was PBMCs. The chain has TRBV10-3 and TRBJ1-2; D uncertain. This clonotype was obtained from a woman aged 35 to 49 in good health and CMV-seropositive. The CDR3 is CAISDGGAGNYGYTF. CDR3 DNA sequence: TGTGCCATCAGTGATGGTGGCGCGGGTAACTATGGCTACACCTTC.